Included here is one TCR beta chain sequence, with context. There is no known antigen for this receptor. Base qualities are not at hand, and no much larger clone is one base apart. V lost 3 bases and J lost 2 bases; the stretch between them is 11 bases long. According to the germline V gene, CDR1 reads SNHLY and CDR2 reads FYNNEI. CDR3 length: 15 amino acids, cysteine to phenylalanine. The only DNA kept is the CDR3, 45 bases in frame from the first base. The data derive from a study of T cells in localized non-small cell lung cancer (TCRdb year 2020). For the wider study: T cell repertoires of about 240 early-stage NSCLC patients were analyzed, with tumors being compared against uninvolved tumor-adjacent lungs. All 240 or so NSCLC patients in the cohort were treatment-naive and had localized lung tumors that were resected. NSCLC patients had a mean age of approximately 66 years, and 129 were male and 85 to 110 female. The investigation overall reported the following: A median of around 50 of the top 100 tumor clones turned up in the paired uninvolved adjacent lung, and some 28 of those clones also ranked among the top 100 of that same adjacent lung. Since the design was exploratory, TCR variables were selected using unadjusted p-values with no false-discovery rate correction. Uninvolved tumor-adjacent lung showed the highest T cell clonality, higher than tumor, which suggests more focused antigenic responses in the uninvolved tumor-adjacent lung. Because multi-region tumor sequencing was not done, intratumor heterogeneity could not be ruled out. Higher blood T cell density associated with longer overall survival, while higher adjacent-lung clonality associated with shorter survival.

TCR beta CDR3 regions were sequenced from DNA using the immunoSEQ Assay. On the authors' methods: T cell density was computed as TCR beta template counts normalized to usable DNA estimated by amplifying housekeeping genes. Richness was estimated using the preseqR package, with extrapolation to 400,000 templates for PBMC samples and to 120,000 templates for tissue samples. Clonality was calculated as one minus Pielou's evenness. Tissue-enriched TCRs were identified through differential abundance testing performed on productive amino-acid clonotypes, with a minimum total count of 5 and an alpha of 0.1. The Jaccard Index and the Morisita Overlap Index were used to measure how much the repertoires overlapped between compartments. TCR beta CDR3s were clustered by GLIPH together with public tetramer-defined viral CDR3s, and at least three viral sequences plus V-gene enrichment were required for viral motifs. TCRdb took this table from immuneACCESS and kept in-frame rearrangements with V and J called. Such tables lack part of the clones; where checked against another copy, unresolved V genes explain under half of the gap, and the rest is unexplained. D and trimming were read from the DNA, whereas the V and J calls and clone size are those reported in that table. For this sample the table gives around 50,000 clones, of which about four fifths were detected only once. Of the sample, 15% to 20% falls within the top ten clones.

At diagnosis, peripheral blood, uninvolved tumor-adjacent lung and tumor were collected and stored as a combination of fresh-frozen and FFPE material. For TCR repertoire profiling, the blood samples were analyzed as peripheral blood mononuclear cells. The sequence joins TRBV2 to TRBJ1-3, with a tentative D gene TRBD1 over 5 matching bases. Here the sequenced sample was peripheral blood, taken before any cancer treatment. This receptor was taken from a female donor at least 60 years old with stage II squamous cell lung carcinoma. Read as DNA, the sequence is TGTGCCAGCAGTGAGGAAGGGGCAGCTGGAAACACCATATATTTT. Translated, it reads CASSEEGAAGNTIYF.